The clone carrying this T cell receptor (beta chain) showed up many times. TCRdb analysed the 5' RACE reads with MiXCR anew, one entry per CDR3 protein. Of 35,000 to 45,000 distinct CDR3 sequences in the sample, around 6.3% were seen once. This sample was taken from a study of early T cells in non-severe SARS-CoV-2 infection. Germline-derived CDR1 and CDR2 are GTSNPN and SVGIG (reference sequence). J was trimmed by 5 bases and V by 4 bases; bases with no gene match: 8. The CDR3 runs to 14 residues. Sequenced material: whole blood, taken at baseline. The clonotype originates from an adult who was a healthcare worker with PCR-confirmed SARS-CoV-2 infection or an uninfected control (not recorded which). J is TRBJ2-5 and V is TRBV30; 9 positions agree with TRBD2. The DNA of the CDR3 is TGTGCCTGGAAGCTTGCGGGGGGGCCGGAGACCCAGTACTTC. Translating gives CAWKLAGGPETQYF.